These T cell receptor beta chains were read from a single sample in a study of early T cells in non-severe SARS-CoV-2 infection. TCRdb re-analysed the 5' RACE reads in MiXCR, keeping a single row per CDR3 protein. Of about 25,000 distinct CDR3 sequences in the sample, approximately 4.4% were seen once. Material for sequencing was whole blood. These receptors all stem from an adult who was a healthcare worker with PCR-confirmed SARS-CoV-2 infection or an uninfected control (not recorded which). The CDR3 runs from the conserved cysteine through the conserved F or W. Fields, in order: J gene, V gene, D gene, clone size, CDR3 DNA, CDR3 protein. D genes are given only for firm matches. Only some rows state a clone size, as once, few, many or a class for expanded clones.

j_call: TRBJ2-3; v_call: TRBV5-4; d_call: TRBD2; clone_size: -; cdr3_nt: TGTGCCAGCAGCCTAGGACTAGCAGTTGCTAGCACAGATACGCAGTATTTT; cdr3_aa: CASSLGLAVASTDTQYF
j_call: TRBJ2-3; v_call: TRBV5-5; d_call: TRBD2; clone_size: -; cdr3_nt: TGTGCCAGCAGCTTCGGCGTTCAGCGGGGGGGCACAGATACGCAGTATTTT; cdr3_aa: CASSFGVQRGGTDTQYF
j_call: TRBJ1-2; v_call: TRBV6-1; d_call: -; clone_size: -; cdr3_nt: TGTGCCAGCAGCCCTGAGGGAGGACCACCCGCCTATGGCTACACCTTC; cdr3_aa: CASSPEGGPPAYGYTF
j_call: TRBJ1-4; v_call: TRBV29-1; d_call: -; clone_size: few; cdr3_nt: TGCAGCGTCGGGGGGACCATAGCGCGGGAAAAACTGTTTTTT; cdr3_aa: CSVGGTIAREKLFF
j_call: TRBJ2-7; v_call: TRBV10-3; d_call: TRBD2; clone_size: many; cdr3_nt: TGTGCCATTGGCGGGGGGCCGACCTCCTACGAGCAGTACTTC; cdr3_aa: CAIGGGPTSYEQYF
j_call: TRBJ2-4; v_call: TRBV29-1; d_call: -; clone_size: many; cdr3_nt: TGCAGCGCAAGGGGTGTGGTCAAAAACATTCAGTACTTC; cdr3_aa: CSARGVVKNIQYF
j_call: TRBJ1-5; v_call: TRBV28; d_call: -; clone_size: many; cdr3_nt: TGTGCCAGCAGGGAACAGGGAGGGCCCCAGCATTTT; cdr3_aa: CASREQGGPQHF
j_call: TRBJ2-1; v_call: TRBV28; d_call: -; clone_size: -; cdr3_nt: TGTGCCAGCAGTCTACCCGGACGAGGCAACTCCTACAATGAGCAGTTCTTC; cdr3_aa: CASSLPGRGNSYNEQFF
j_call: TRBJ2-7; v_call: TRBV30; d_call: -; clone_size: many; cdr3_nt: TGTGCCTGGGGAGTGGTTCGGTACGAGCAGTACTTC; cdr3_aa: CAWGVVRYEQYF
j_call: TRBJ1-2; v_call: TRBV19; d_call: -; clone_size: -; cdr3_nt: TGTGCCAGTAGTATCGGCGACACTAACTATGGCTACACCTTC; cdr3_aa: CASSIGDTNYGYTF